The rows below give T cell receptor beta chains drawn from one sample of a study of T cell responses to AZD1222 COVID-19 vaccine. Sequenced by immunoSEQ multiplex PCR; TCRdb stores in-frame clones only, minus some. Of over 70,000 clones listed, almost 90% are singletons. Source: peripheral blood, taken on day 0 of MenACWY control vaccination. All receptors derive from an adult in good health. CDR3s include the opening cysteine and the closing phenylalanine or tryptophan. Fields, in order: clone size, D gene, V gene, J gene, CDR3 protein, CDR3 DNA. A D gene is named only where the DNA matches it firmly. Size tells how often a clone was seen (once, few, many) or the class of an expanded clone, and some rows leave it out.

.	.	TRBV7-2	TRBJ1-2	CASIMGGVYTF	TGTGCCAGCATAATGGGTGGGGTCTACACCTTC
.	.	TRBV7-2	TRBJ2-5	CASSPPGHPGETQYF	TGTGCCAGCAGCCCCCCGGGACATCCCGGAGAGACCCAGTACTTC
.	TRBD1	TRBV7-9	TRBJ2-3	CASSRDSGKRDTQYF	TGTGCCAGCAGCCGGGACAGTGGGAAACGGGATACGCAGTATTTT
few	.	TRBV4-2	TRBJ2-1	CASSQASGGGHNEQFF	TGTGCCAGCAGCCAAGCTAGCGGAGGGGGCCACAATGAGCAGTTCTTC
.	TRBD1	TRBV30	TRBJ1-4	CAWSVPGTGREKLFF	TGTGCCTGGAGTGTACCGGGGACAGGGAGAGAAAAACTGTTTTTT
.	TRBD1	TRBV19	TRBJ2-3	CASSEGQGTDTQYF	TGTGCCAGTAGTGAGGGACAGGGCACAGATACGCAGTATTTT
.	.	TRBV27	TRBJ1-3	CASSFRAPNRPGGNTIYF	TGTGCCAGCAGTTTCCGGGCCCCGAACCGTCCGGGAGGAAACACCATATATTTT
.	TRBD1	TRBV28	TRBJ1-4	CASSLRYRGTNEKLFF	TGTGCCAGCAGTTTACGGTACAGGGGAACTAATGAAAAACTGTTTTTT
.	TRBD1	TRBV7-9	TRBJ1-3	CASSLSGRDRFSGNTIYF	TGTGCCAGCAGCTTATCCGGCCGGGACAGATTCTCTGGAAACACCATATATTTT
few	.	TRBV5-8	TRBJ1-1	CASSFSKNTEAFF	TGTGCCAGCAGCTTTTCTAAGAACACTGAAGCTTTCTTT
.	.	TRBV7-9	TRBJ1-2	CASSFGQYYGYTF	TGTGCCAGCAGCTTTGGACAGTACTATGGCTACACCTTC
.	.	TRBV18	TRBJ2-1	CASSSLRQEPSRYNEQFF	TGTGCCAGCTCATCTCTACGACAGGAACCCTCTCGCTACAATGAGCAGTTCTTC